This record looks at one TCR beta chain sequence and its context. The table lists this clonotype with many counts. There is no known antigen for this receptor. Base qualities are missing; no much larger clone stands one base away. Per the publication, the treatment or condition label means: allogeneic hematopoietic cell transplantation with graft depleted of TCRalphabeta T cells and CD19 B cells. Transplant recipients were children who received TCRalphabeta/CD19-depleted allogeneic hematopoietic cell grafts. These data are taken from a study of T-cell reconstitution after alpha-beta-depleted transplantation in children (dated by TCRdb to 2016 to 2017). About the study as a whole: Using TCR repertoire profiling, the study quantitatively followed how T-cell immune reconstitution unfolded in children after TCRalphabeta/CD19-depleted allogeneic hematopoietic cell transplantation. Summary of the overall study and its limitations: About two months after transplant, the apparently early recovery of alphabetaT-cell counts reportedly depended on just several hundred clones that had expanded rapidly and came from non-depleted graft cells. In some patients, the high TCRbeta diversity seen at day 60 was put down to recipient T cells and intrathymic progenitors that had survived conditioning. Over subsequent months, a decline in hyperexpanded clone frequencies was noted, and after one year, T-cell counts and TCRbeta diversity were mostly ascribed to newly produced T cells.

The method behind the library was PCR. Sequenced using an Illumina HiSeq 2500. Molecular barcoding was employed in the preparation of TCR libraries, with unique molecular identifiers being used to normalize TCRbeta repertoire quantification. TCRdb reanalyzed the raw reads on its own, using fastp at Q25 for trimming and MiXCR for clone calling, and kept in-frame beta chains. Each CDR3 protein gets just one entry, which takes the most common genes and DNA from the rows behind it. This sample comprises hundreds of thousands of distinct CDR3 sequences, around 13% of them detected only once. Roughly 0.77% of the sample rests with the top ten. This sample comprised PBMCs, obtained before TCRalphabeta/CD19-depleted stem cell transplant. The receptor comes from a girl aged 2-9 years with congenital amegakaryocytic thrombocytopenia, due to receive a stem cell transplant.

The CDR3 region has the sequence CSANSGQGLYEQYF. The DNA reads as follows: TGCAGTGCCAACTCCGGACAGGGCCTTTACGAGCAGTACTTC. The chain uses TRBV20-1 and TRBJ2-7; TRBD1 lines up with 8 middle nucleotides. CDR3 length: 14 amino acids, cysteine to phenylalanine. The CDR3 DNA has 42 bases and is translated from base 1. CDR1 and CDR2 are read off the germline V gene (reference sequence) as DFQATT and SNEGSKA. Unmatched junction bases come to 11, with V trimmed by 6 bases and J by 4 bases.